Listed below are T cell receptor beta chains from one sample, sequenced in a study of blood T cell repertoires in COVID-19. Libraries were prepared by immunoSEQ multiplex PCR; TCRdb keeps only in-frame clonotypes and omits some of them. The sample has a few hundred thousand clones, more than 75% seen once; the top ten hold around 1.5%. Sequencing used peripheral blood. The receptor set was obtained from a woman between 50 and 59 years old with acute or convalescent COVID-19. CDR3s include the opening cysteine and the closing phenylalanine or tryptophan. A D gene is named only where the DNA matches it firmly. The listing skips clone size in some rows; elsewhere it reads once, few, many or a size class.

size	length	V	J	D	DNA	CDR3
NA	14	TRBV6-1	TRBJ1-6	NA	TGTGCCAGCAGTGAAGCCCCAGGTCGATCACCCCTCCACTTT	CASSEAPGRSPLHF
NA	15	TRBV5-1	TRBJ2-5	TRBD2	TGCGCCAGCAGCAAACTAGCGGGCCAACAAGAGACCCAGTACTTC	CASSKLAGQQETQYF
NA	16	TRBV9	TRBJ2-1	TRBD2	TGTGCCAGCAGCGTTAGCGGGAGGAGCTCCTACAATGAGCAGTTCTTC	CASSVSGRSSYNEQFF
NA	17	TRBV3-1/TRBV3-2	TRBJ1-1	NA	TGTGCCAGCAGCCAAGATCCCCGCCGGGGGGGGAACACTGAAGCTTTCTTT	CASSQDPRRGGNTEAFF
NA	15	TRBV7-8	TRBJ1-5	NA	TGTGCCAGCAGCTTAGCGGTCGGGGGGATTCAGCCCCAGCATTTT	CASSLAVGGIQPQHF
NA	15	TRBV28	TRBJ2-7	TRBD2	TGTGCCAGCAGTGGGGGTAGCGGGAGCTCCTACGAGCAGTACTTC	CASSGGSGSSYEQYF
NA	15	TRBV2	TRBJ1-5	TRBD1	TGTGCCAGCAGTGAAGACAGGGGAATGAATCAGCCCCAGCATTTT	CASSEDRGMNQPQHF
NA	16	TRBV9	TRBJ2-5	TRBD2	TGTGCCAGCAGCGTAGCAGCGGGAGTCCGAAGAGAGACCCAGTACTTC	CASSVAAGVRRETQYF
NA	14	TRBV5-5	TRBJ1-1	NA	TGTGCCAGCAGCTTGACAGGGAGAAACACTGAAGCTTTCTTT	CASSLTGRNTEAFF
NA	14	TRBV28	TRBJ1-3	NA	TGTGCCAGCAGTTTCCAGGGGCGAGGAAACACCATATATTTT	CASSFQGRGNTIYF
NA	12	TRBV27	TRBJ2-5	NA	TGTGCCAGCAGTTCCAGCAGGGAGACCCAGTACTTC	CASSSSRETQYF
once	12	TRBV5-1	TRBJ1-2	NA	TGCGCCAGCAGCTATCAGGAAAATGGCTACACCTTC	CASSYQENGYTF
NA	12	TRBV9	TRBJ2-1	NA	TGTGCCAGCAGCACTAGTCTCAATGAGCAGTTCTTC	CASSTSLNEQFF
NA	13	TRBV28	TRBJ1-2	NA	TGTGCCAGCTTTGGAGGGGAGTCCTATGGCTACACCTTC	CASFGGESYGYTF
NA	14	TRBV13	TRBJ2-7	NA	TGTGCCAGCAGCTTAGTTGTAGTGAGTAGCGAGCAGTACTTC	CASSLVVVSSEQYF
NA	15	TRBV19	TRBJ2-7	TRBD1	TGTGCCAGTAGTAGCCCGGGACAGGGTCTGGTCGAGCAGTACTTC	CASSSPGQGLVEQYF